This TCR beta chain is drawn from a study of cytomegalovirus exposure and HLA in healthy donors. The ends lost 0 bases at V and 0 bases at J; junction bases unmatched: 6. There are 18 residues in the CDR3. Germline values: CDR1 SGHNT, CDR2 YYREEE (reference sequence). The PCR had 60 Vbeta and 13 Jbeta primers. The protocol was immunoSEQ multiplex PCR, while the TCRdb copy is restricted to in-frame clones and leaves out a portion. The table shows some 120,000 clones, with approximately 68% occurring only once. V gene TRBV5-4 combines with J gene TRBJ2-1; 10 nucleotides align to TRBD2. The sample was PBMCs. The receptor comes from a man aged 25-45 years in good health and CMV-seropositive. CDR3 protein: CASSLGLAGLLSYNEQFF. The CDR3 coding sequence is TGTGCCAGCAGCTTGGGACTAGCGGGTCTCCTCTCCTACAATGAGCAGTTCTTC.